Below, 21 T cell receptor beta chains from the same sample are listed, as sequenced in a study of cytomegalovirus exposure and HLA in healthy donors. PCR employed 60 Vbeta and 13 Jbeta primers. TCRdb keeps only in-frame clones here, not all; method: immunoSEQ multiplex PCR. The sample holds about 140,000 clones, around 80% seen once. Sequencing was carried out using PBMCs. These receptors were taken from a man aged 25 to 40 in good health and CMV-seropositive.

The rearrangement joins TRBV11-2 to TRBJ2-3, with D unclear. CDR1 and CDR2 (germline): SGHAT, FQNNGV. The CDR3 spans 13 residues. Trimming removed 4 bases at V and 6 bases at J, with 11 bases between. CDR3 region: CASSSPVQDTQYF. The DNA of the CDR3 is TGTGCCAGCAGCTCCCCCGTACAGGATACGCAGTATTTT.

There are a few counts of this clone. The CDR3 nucleotides read TGCGCCAGCACCACAGGGCCCTCAGGGAAACTGTTTTTT. Residues: CASTTGPSGKLFF. V is TRBV5-1 and J is TRBJ1-4; possible D gene TRBD1, 6 bases. With 6 bases removed from V and 11 bases from J, the gap between germline ends came to 17 bases. There are 13 residues in the CDR3. The germline V gene has CDR1 SGHRS and CDR2 YFSETQ.

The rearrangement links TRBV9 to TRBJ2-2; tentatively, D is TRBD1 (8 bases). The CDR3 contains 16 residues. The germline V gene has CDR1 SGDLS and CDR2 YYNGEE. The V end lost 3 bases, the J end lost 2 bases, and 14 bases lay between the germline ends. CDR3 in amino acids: CASSGGGTGNTGELFF. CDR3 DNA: TGTGCCAGCAGCGGGGGGGGGACAGGTAACACCGGGGAGCTGTTTTTT. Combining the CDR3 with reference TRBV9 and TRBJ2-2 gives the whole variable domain DSGVTQTPKHLITATGQRVTLRCSPRSGDLSVYWYQQSLDQGLQFLIQYYNGEERAKGNILERFSAQQFPDLHSELNLSSLELGDSALYFCASSGGGTGNTGELFFGEGSRLTVL.

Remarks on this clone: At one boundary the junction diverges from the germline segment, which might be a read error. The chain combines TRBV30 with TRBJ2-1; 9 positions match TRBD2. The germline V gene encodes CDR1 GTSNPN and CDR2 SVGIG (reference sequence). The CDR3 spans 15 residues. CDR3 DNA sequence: TGTGCCTGGAGCGAAGGGACTAGCTCCTTCAATGAGCAGTTCTTC. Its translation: CAWSEGTSSFNEQFF.

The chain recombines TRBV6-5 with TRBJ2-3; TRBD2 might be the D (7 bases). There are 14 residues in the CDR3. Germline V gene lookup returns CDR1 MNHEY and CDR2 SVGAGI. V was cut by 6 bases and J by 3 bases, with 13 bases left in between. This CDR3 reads CASSLGGGTDTQYF. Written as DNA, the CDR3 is TGTGCCAGCAGCCTAGGGGGGGGGACAGATACGCAGTATTTT.

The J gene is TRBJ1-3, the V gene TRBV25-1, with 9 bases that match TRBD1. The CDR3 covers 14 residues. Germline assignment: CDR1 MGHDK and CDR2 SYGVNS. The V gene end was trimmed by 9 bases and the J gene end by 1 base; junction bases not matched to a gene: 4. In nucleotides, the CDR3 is TGTGCCAGTGGACAGGGGACTTCTGGAAACACCATATATTTT. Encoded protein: CASGQGTSGNTIYF. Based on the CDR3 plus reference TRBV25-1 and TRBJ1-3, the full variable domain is EADIYQTPRYLVIGTGKKITLECSQTMGHDKMYWYQQDPGMELHLIHYSYGVNSTEKGDLSSESTVSRIRTEHFPLTLESARPSHTSQYLCASGQGTSGNTIYFGEGSWLTVV.

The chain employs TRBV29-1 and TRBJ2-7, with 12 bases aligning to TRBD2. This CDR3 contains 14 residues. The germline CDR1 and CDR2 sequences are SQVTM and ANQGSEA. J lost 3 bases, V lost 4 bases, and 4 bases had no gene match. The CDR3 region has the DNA TGCAGCGTTGCCCGACTAGCGGGAGACTACGAGCAGTACTTC. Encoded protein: CSVARLAGDYEQYF.

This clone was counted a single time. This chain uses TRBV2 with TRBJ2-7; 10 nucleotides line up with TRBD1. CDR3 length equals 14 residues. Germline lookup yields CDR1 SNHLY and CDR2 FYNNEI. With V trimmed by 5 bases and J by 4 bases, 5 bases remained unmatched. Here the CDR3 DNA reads TGTGCCAGCAGTCCCCCGGACAGGGGGTACGAGCAGTACTTC. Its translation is CASSPPDRGYEQYF.

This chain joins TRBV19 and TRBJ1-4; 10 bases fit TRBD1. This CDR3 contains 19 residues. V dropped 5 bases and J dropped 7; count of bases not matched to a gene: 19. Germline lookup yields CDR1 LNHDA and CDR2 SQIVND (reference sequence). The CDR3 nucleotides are TGTGCCAGTAGTTCCGGGACAGGGGCGTTCGGCGACGCGGGTGAAAAACTGTTTTTT. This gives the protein CASSSGTGAFGDAGEKLFF.

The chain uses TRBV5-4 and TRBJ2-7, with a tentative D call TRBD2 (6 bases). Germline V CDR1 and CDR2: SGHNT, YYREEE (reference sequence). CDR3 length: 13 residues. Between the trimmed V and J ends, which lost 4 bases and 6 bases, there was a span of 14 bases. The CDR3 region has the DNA TGTGCCAGCAGCGCCGGGAGAGTCGTCGAGCAGTACTTC. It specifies CASSAGRVVEQYF. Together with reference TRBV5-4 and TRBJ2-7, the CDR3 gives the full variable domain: ETGVTQSPTHLIKTRGQQVTLRCSSQSGHNTVSWYQQALGQGPQFIFQYYREEENGRGNFPPRFSGLQFPNYSSELNVNALELDDSALYLCASSAGRVVEQYFGPGTRLTVT.

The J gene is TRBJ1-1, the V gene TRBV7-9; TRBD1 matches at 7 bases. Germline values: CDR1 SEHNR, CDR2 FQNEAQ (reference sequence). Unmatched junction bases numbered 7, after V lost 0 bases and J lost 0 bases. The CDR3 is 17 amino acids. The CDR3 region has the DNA TGTGCCAGCAGCTTAGCGACAGGGATTTATATGAACACTGAAGCTTTCTTT. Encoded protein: CASSLATGIYMNTEAFF.

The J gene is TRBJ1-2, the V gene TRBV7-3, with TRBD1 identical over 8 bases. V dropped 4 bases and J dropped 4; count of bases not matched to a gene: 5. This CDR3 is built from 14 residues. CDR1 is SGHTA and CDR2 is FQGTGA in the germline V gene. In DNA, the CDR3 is TGTGCCAGCAGCTCCGGACAGGGCGGCTATGGCTACACCTTC. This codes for CASSSGQGGYGYTF.

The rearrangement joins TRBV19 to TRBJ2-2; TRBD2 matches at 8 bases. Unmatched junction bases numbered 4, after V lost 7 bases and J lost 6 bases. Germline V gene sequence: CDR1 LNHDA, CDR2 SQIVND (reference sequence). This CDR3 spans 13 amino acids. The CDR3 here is CASTGGWAGELFF. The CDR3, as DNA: TGTGCCAGTACGGGGGGGTGGGCCGGGGAGCTGTTTTTT. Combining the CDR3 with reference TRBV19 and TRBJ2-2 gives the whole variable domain DGGITQSPKYLFRKEGQNVTLSCEQNLNHDAMYWYRQDPGQGLRLIYYSQIVNDFQKGDIAEGYSVSREKKESFPLTVTSAQKNPTAFYLCASTGGWAGELFFGEGSRLTVL.

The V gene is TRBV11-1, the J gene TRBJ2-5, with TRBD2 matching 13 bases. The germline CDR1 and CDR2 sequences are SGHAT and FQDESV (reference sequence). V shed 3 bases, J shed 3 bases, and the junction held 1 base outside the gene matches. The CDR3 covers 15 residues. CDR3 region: CASSLGLAGKETQYF. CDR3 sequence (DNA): TGTGCCAGCAGCTTGGGACTAGCGGGGAAAGAGACCCAGTACTTC.

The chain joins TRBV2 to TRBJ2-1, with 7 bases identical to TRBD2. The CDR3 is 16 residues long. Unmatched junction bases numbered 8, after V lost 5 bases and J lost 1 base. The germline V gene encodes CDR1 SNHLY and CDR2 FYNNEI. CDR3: CASSPNSGGSYNEQFF. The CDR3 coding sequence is TGTGCCAGCAGTCCGAACTCCGGGGGGTCCTACAATGAGCAGTTCTTC.

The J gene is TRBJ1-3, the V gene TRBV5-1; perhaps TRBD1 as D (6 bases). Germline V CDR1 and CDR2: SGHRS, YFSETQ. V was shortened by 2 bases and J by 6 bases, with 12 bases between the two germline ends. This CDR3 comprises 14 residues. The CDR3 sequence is CASSFMDSKNTIYF. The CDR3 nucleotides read TGCGCCAGCAGCTTCATGGACAGTAAAAACACCATATATTTT.

The CDR3 sequence: CASSPKDRDDYEQYF. The CDR3 DNA reads as TGTGCCAGCAGCCCAAAGGACAGGGACGACTACGAGCAGTACTTC. V is TRBV7-9 and J is TRBJ2-7; 8 bases are shared with TRBD1. V shed 5 bases, J shed 3 bases, and the junction held 9 bases outside the gene matches. From germline, CDR1 is SEHNR and CDR2 FQNEAQ (reference sequence). The CDR3 consists of 15 residues.

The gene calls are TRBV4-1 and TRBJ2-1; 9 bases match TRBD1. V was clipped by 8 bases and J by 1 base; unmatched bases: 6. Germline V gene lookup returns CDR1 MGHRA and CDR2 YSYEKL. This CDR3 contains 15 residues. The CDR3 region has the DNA TGCGCCAGCTCACCGGGACAGGGTTCCTACAATGAGCAGTTCTTC. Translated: CASSPGQGSYNEQFF.

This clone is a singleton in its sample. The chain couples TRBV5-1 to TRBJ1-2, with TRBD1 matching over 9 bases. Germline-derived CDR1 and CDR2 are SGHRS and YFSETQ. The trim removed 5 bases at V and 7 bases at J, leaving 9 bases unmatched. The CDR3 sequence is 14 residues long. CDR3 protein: CASRPGQGGGGYTF. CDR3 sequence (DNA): TGCGCCAGCAGACCGGGACAGGGAGGTGGTGGCTACACCTTC.

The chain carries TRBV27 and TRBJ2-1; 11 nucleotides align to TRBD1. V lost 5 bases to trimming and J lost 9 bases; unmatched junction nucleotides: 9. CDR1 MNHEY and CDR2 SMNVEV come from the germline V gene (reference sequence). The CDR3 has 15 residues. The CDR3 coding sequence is TGTGCCAGCAGTGGTCCGGACAGGGGGCTCGGTGAGCAGTTCTTC. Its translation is CASSGPDRGLGEQFF.

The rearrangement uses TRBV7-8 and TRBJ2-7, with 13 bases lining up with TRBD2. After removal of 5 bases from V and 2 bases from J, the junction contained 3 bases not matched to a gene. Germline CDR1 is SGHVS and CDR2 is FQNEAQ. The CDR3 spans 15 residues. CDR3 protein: CASSDGLAGAYEQYF. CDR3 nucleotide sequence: TGTGCCAGCAGCGACGGACTAGCGGGAGCCTACGAGCAGTACTTC.